These 26 T cell receptor beta chains came from one sample sequenced in a study of shared clonotypes between healthy human individuals. CD45RO-negative CD8 cells positively selected for CCR7 made up the naive population, which excluded terminally differentiated effector memory CD45RA+ cells. Measured with immunoSEQ multiplex PCR; TCRdb has only the in-frame clones, and not every one. This repertoire shows about 2.2 million clones, 93% found once; its top ten account for under 2%. Sample: naive CD8+ T cells from PBMCs. The receptor set was obtained from a man aged 18 to 29 in good health. Some clones in this sample may be carry-over from other donors' samples.

V usage is TRBV28 and J usage is TRBJ2-7, with D possibly TRBD2 on 7 matching bases. Germline V gene lookup returns CDR1 MDHEN and CDR2 SYDVKM. CDR3 length: 15 amino acids. Trimming shortened V by 3 bases and J by 4 bases, and 16 bases separated the two germline ends. The CDR3 DNA sequence: TGTGCCAGCAGTTTTTGGGGGGGCACCGTTTACGAGCAGTACTTC. It translates to CASSFWGGTVYEQYF.

The chain carries TRBV10-2 and TRBJ2-1; a possible D gene is TRBD2 (5 bases). The CDR3 runs to 13 residues. V was clipped by 2 bases and J by 6 bases, with 8 bases between them. In germline, CDR1 is WSHSY, CDR2 SAAADI. The DNA for the CDR3 is TGCGCCAGCAGTGAGACAAGCGGCAATGAGCAGTTCTTC. Translation gives CASSETSGNEQFF.

The gene calls are TRBV7-9 and TRBJ1-1; 7 bases map to TRBD1. Germline V gene sequence: CDR1 SEHNR, CDR2 FQNEAQ (reference sequence). The CDR3 contains 13 residues. Germline trimming cut 10 bases from V and 5 bases from J; bases unmatched to any gene: 10. CDR3 loop: CAISKLRGTEAFF. Here the CDR3 DNA reads TGTGCCATCTCTAAGCTCAGGGGGACTGAAGCTTTCTTT.

The rearrangement uses TRBV7-2 and TRBJ1-2; the D is unclear. Per germline, CDR1 SGHTA and CDR2 FQGNSA. The CDR3 runs 13 residues. The V end was cut by 2 bases, the J end by 9 bases, with 13 bases between. The CDR3 here is CASSLPGSTRYTF. CDR3 DNA sequence: TGTGCCAGCAGCTTACCGGGCTCCACCCGCTACACCTTC.

Of note for this clone: The sample holds other DNA sequences that translate to the same CDR3. The V call is TRBV27, the J call TRBJ2-3; D call uncertain. Germline V gene sequence: CDR1 MNHEY, CDR2 SMNVEV (reference sequence). The CDR3 extends over 13 amino acids. Trimming took off 4 bases at V and 0 bases at J, with 5 bases between the two ends. Here the CDR3 DNA reads TGTGCCAGCAGTTCCCTTAGCACAGATACGCAGTATTTT. It translates to CASSSLSTDTQYF.

A few counts support this clone. The same CDR3 arises from other DNA sequences in this sample as well. The chain combines TRBV6-5 with TRBJ1-1; TRBD1 aligns across 7 bases. The trim removed 6 bases at V and 1 base at J, leaving 5 bases unmatched. The CDR3 runs 14 residues. Germline CDR1 reads MNHEY; CDR2 reads SVGAGI. CDR3 region: CASSPRTGNTEAFF. CDR3 in DNA: TGTGCCAGCAGCCCGCGGACAGGGAACACTGAAGCTTTCTTT.

V gene TRBV27 combines with J gene TRBJ2-3; 7 nucleotides agree with TRBD2. Germline V gene sequence: CDR1 MNHEY, CDR2 SMNVEV (reference sequence). The CDR3 is made up of 16 amino acids. J was trimmed by 2 bases and V by 2 bases; bases with no gene match: 7. The CDR3 nucleotides read TGTGCCAGCAGTTTAACCGGGACTACGTTCACAGATACGCAGTATTTT. Amino acid sequence: CASSLTGTTFTDTQYF.

V gene TRBV11-2 combines with J gene TRBJ2-1; D tentatively fits TRBD1 or TRBD2 (5 bases each). The CDR3 is 13 amino acids. Per the germline V gene, CDR1 is SGHAT and CDR2 is FQNNGV. With 1 base removed from V and 8 bases from J, the gap between germline ends came to 9 bases. This chain's CDR3 is CASSLGGTDEQFF. CDR3 DNA sequence: TGTGCCAGCAGCTTAGGGGGGACCGATGAGCAGTTCTTC.

This clone was seen only once. The CDR3 loop is CASSLAGQIMNTEAFF. The CDR3 nucleotides are TGCGCCAGCAGCTTGGCAGGACAGATCATGAACACTGAAGCTTTCTTT. This chain connects TRBV5-1 to TRBJ1-1, with D possibly matching TRBD1 (6 bases). Germline lookup yields CDR1 SGHRS and CDR2 YFSETQ. V was pared by 0 bases and J by 0 bases, with 12 bases between. This CDR3 spans 16 amino acids.

V is TRBV6-1 and J is TRBJ1-5, with D unclear. V was cut by 11 bases and J by 0 bases, with 11 bases left in between. The germline V gene encodes CDR1 MNHNS and CDR2 SASEGT. The CDR3 consists of 13 residues. CDR3 DNA: TGTGCCGGCTGCGCAACTAGCAATCAGCCCCAGCATTTT. Its protein is CAGCATSNQPQHF.

The rearrangement joins TRBV5-1 to TRBJ1-4, with TRBD1 matching 8 bases. Trimming cost V 1 base and J 4 bases; bases outside gene matches: 9. Germline V gene data show CDR1 as SGHRS and CDR2 as YFSETQ. CDR3 length: 17 residues. As DNA, the CDR3 is TGCGCCAGCAGCTTGACTCCAGGGGGCAGGGATAATGAAAAACTGTTTTTT. Translation: CASSLTPGGRDNEKLFF.

The chain recombines TRBV27 with TRBJ2-7; perhaps TRBD1 as D (6 bases). V lost 4 bases and J 7 bases, leaving 17 bases between the germline ends. The CDR3 totals 14 residues. CDR1 and CDR2 from the germline V gene are MNHEY and SMNVEV (reference sequence). CDR3 sequence reads: CASSSMDRAWEQYF. CDR3 DNA: TGTGCCAGCAGTTCAATGGACAGAGCTTGGGAGCAGTACTTC.

This rearrangement joins TRBV7-9 to TRBJ2-7; D may be TRBD1 (5 bases). CDR3 length: 13 amino acids. Trimming cost V 6 bases and J 3 bases, with 12 bases left between them. CDR1 and CDR2 from the germline V gene are SEHNR and FQNEAQ (reference sequence). The CDR3 loop reads CASRSTTGYEQYF. The CDR3 bases are TGTGCCAGCAGATCCACTACAGGCTACGAGCAGTACTTC.

The chain carries TRBV9 and TRBJ2-5; D remains ambiguous. The germline V gene has CDR1 SGDLS and CDR2 YYNGEE. This CDR3 contains 15 residues. The V and J ends lost 0 bases and 4 bases respectively, with 13 bases between them. DNA for the CDR3: TGTGCCAGCAGCGTAGGGTCCGGAGTGATAGAGACCCAGTACTTC. Amino acids: CASSVGSGVIETQYF.

This clone turned up a few times. The V call is TRBV9, the J call TRBJ2-1, with D maybe TRBD1 (5 bases). The CDR3 extends over 14 amino acids. Trimming left V 0 bases short and J 8 bases short, with 12 bases between. CDR1 is SGDLS and CDR2 is YYNGEE in the germline V gene. Written as DNA, the CDR3 is TGTGCCAGCAGCGTAGTTGAGCAGGGCGATGAGCAGTTCTTC. Protein product: CASSVVEQGDEQFF.

This clone appeared a single time. This chain uses TRBV15 with TRBJ2-6; tentatively, D is TRBD1 (5 bases). Germline CDR1 LNHNV, CDR2 YYDKDF (reference sequence). This CDR3 has 15 residues. Trimming removed 6 bases at V and 1 base at J, with 10 bases between. The chain's CDR3 is CATRLDSSGANVLTF. CDR3 DNA sequence: TGTGCCACCAGATTAGACAGTTCTGGGGCCAACGTCCTGACTTTC.

This clone was detected once. Other DNA sequences in this specimen translate into the identical CDR3. The V call is TRBV5-1, the J call TRBJ2-7, with D perhaps TRBD2 (5 bases). V was pared by 2 bases and J by 4 bases, with 10 bases between. Germline V gives CDR1 SGHRS, CDR2 YFSETQ. This CDR3 spans 13 amino acids. CDR3 amino acids: CASSFRGSYEQYF. In DNA, the CDR3 is TGCGCCAGCAGCTTTCGGGGTTCGTACGAGCAGTACTTC.

The rearrangement uses TRBV5-5 and TRBJ2-7; D is ambiguous. CDR3 length: 15 residues. The V end lost 4 bases, the J end lost 4 bases, and 18 bases lay between the germline ends. Germline V gene data show CDR1 as SGHKS and CDR2 as YYEKEE (reference sequence). The CDR3 spells CASSQHTDGLYEQYF. The CDR3 nucleotides are TGTGCCAGCAGCCAACACACGGACGGGTTGTACGAGCAGTACTTC.

The chain combines TRBV5-6 with TRBJ2-1; D is possibly TRBD2 (5 bases). V lost 4 bases and J lost 6, with 11 bases in between. From germline, CDR1 is SGHDT and CDR2 YYEEEE. This CDR3 region has 13 residues. The DNA for the CDR3 is TGTGCCAGCAGCGCCATGGGGAGCAATGAGCAGTTCTTC. Translation: CASSAMGSNEQFF.

A remark on this clone: Other DNA sequences in the sample encode the same CDR3. The chain employs TRBV27 and TRBJ1-5; TRBD1 matches 8 bases. J gave up 4 bases and V 5 bases, and 4 bases lay outside the gene matches. The germline CDR1 and CDR2 sequences are MNHEY and SMNVEV (reference sequence). This CDR3 has 14 residues. The CDR3 sequence: CASSLRDRNQPQHF. CDR3 DNA sequence: TGTGCCAGCAGTCTACGGGACAGGAATCAGCCCCAGCATTTT.

V usage is TRBV27 and J usage is TRBJ2-7; D not resolved. V was pared by 2 bases and J by 3 bases, with 8 bases between. The CDR3 covers 13 residues. Germline CDR1 MNHEY, CDR2 SMNVEV (reference sequence). CDR3 sequence: CASSLKGIYEQYF. CDR3 nucleotides: TGTGCCAGCAGTTTAAAAGGGATCTACGAGCAGTACTTC.

The chain links TRBV27 to TRBJ1-6; 9 bases are shared with TRBD1. This CDR3 has 17 residues. Trimming removed 0 bases from V and 10 bases from J; junction bases left unmatched: 10. Germline V gene data show CDR1 as MNHEY and CDR2 as SMNVEV (reference sequence). CDR3 region: CASSLSTLTGGLSPLHF. The CDR3 DNA follows: TGTGCCAGCAGTTTATCTACCCTTACAGGGGGCTTGTCACCCCTCCACTTT.

The V gene is TRBV14, the J gene TRBJ1-3; no reliable D call. CDR1 is SGHDN, CDR2 FVKESK, per germline. The V end was cut by 2 bases, the J end by 4 bases, with 15 bases between. The CDR3 is made up of 16 amino acids. The CDR3 DNA is TGTGCCAGCAGCCAACTACCCCTCGGCTCCGGAAACACCATATATTTT. As protein: CASSQLPLGSGNTIYF.

The count of this clone is one. CDR3 sequence: CASSWSRDRGKNTEAFF. CDR3 sequence (DNA): TGCGCCAGCAGCTGGAGCCGGGACAGGGGGAAAAACACTGAAGCTTTCTTT. V and J are TRBV5-1 and TRBJ1-1; 11 nucleotides line up with TRBD1. The V gene end was trimmed by 3 bases and the J gene end by 2 bases; junction bases not matched to a gene: 9. This CDR3 spans 17 amino acids. Germline V CDR1 and CDR2: SGHRS, YFSETQ.

The rearrangement links TRBV15 to TRBJ1-2, with 8 bases aligning to TRBD1. Looked up from germline, CDR1 is LNHNV and CDR2 is YYDKDF (reference sequence). V was clipped by 3 bases and J by 3 bases; unmatched bases: 6. The CDR3 has 15 residues. This CDR3 is CATSRDRVGHYGYTF. CDR3 nucleotide sequence: TGTGCCACCAGCAGGGACAGGGTCGGGCACTATGGCTACACCTTC.

The chain links TRBV27 to TRBJ1-5; possibly TRBD1 for D (5 bases). Germline V gene data show CDR1 as MNHEY and CDR2 as SMNVEV (reference sequence). Trimming stripped 3 bases from V and 6 bases from J, with 15 bases between. The CDR3 is 15 amino acids. CDR3: CASSLLGRGGQPQHF. CDR3 DNA: TGTGCCAGCAGTTTGCTGGGCCGGGGCGGTCAGCCCCAGCATTTT.